This TCR beta chain was sequenced during a study of cytomegalovirus exposure and HLA in healthy donors. Notes on the study in general: According to the study, roughly 160 TCR beta chains were cytomegalovirus-associated.

Worth noting for this clone: What it binds is unknown.

Trimming at V came to 0 bases and at J to 5 bases, leaving 5 bases not matched to a gene. Germline V gives CDR1 SGHRS, CDR2 YFSETQ. The CDR3 extends over 17 amino acids. Profiling relied on immunoSEQ multiplex PCR, and the TCRdb table lists in-frame clones only, not all of them. This sample has 200,000 to 300,000 clones, with more than 75% found just once. This rearrangement joins TRBV5-1 to TRBJ2-2; 12 bases match TRBD2. The TCR was taken from a woman between 25 and 40 years old in good health and CMV-seropositive. The specimen was PBMCs. CDR3 protein: CASSLETSGSGTGELFF. The CDR3 nucleotides are TGCGCCAGCAGCTTGGAGACTAGCGGGAGTGGAACCGGGGAGCTGTTTTTT.